The sequence of this TCR beta chain was determined in a study of blood T cell repertoires in COVID-19. The wider study: The samples span acute and convalescent COVID-19 from the United States, Italy and Spain.

CDR1 and CDR2 from the germline V gene are SGHDT and YYEEEE. Trimming cost V 0 bases and J 7 bases; bases outside gene matches: 15. The length of the CDR3 is 18 residues. Clinical history reported by participants formed the basis on which cohorts were assigned. Recovered status in Cohort 3 required two negative PCRs, clearance, or symptom resolution. Original data processing: How many nucleated cells were present was estimated from reference gene primer amplification. Only in-frame clones appear in the TCRdb table, and some are missing; sequencing was by immunoSEQ multiplex PCR. V, J and clone size were drawn from that table, and D and trimming were deduced from the DNA. The data hold 250,000 to 300,000 clones, with 88% observed a single time.

The V and J genes are TRBV5-6 and TRBJ1-2, with 10 bases matching TRBD1. The sequence derives from a woman in her twenties or thirties who had recovered from COVID-19. Sequenced material: PBMCs or T cells enriched from blood (not recorded which). CDR3 nucleotides: TGTGCCAGCAGCTTGGTCCCCGGACAGGGGGTGACCTATGGTGGCTACACCTTC. It specifies CASSLVPGQGVTYGGYTF.